This TCR beta chain was obtained from a study of shared clonotypes between healthy human individuals. Study-level information: The people who gave samples were a couple of women and three men aged 18 to 49.

HIV-negative, healthy adults without recent acute infections or vaccinations were the donors. CD45RO+ cells plus CCR7-negative CD45RA+ TemRA cells formed CD8 memory. This clone was counted ten times or more. Antigen unknown. Overall study results and limits: Owing to a small donor count, the genetic and exposure-history diversity represented was limited.

The CDR3 is made up of 14 amino acids. Trimming took off 3 bases at V and 4 bases at J, with 12 bases between the two ends. Germline lookup yields CDR1 SEHNR and CDR2 FQNEAQ (reference sequence). Measured with immunoSEQ multiplex PCR; TCRdb has only the in-frame clones, and not every one. The sample includes approximately 100,000 clones, less than 75% of them seen just once. Sequenced input: memory CD8+ T cells sorted from blood. The subset was: CD45RO+ cells pooled with CCR7-negative TemRA cells. V usage is TRBV7-9 and J usage is TRBJ1-1; TRBD1 is a possible D gene (6 bases). This TCR came from a woman in her 30s in good health. Written as DNA, the CDR3 is TGTGCCAGCAGCTTCGTACAGGGAGCCACTGAAGCTTTCTTT. Its protein is CASSFVQGATEAFF.